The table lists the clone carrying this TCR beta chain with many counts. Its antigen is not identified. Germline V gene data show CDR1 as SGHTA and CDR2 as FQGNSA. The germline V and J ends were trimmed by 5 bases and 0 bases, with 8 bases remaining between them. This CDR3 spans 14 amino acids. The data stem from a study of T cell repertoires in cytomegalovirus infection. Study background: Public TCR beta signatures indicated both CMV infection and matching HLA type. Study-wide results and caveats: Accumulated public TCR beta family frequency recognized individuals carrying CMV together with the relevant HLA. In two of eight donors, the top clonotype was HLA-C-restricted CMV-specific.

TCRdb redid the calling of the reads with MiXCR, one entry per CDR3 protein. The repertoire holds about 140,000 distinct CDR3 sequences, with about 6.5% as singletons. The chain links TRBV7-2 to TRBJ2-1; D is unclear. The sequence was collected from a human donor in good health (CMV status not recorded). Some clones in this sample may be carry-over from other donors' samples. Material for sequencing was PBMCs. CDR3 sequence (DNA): TGTGCCAGCAGCCCCTCCAGCTCCTACAATGAGCAGTTCTTC. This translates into CASSPSSSYNEQFF.